This record covers a single T cell receptor (beta chain). As yet, its antigen is unknown. The sample comes from a study of cytomegalovirus exposure and HLA in healthy donors. Whole-study findings and limits: The listing of 150 to 200 TCR beta chains classed them as cytomegalovirus-associated. Most TCR beta V segments were productive about 87% or about 30% of the time in an earlier analysis.

PCR amplification relied on 60 Vbeta primers (plus 13 Jbeta primers). Measured with immunoSEQ multiplex PCR; TCRdb has only the in-frame clones, and not every one. The sample consists of some 85,000 clones, roughly 80% of them appearing once. Per the germline V gene, CDR1 is MDHEN and CDR2 is SYDVKM. This CDR3 comprises 12 residues. The germline V and J ends were trimmed by 1 base and 8 bases, with 8 bases remaining between them. The sequence was collected from a woman aged 35 to 49 in good health and CMV-seropositive. The rearrangement uses TRBV28 and TRBJ1-2, with D maybe TRBD1 (5 bases). Source material: PBMCs. The CDR3 DNA is TGTGCCAGCAGTTTATTGGCAGGGGGCTACACCTTC. Its protein is CASSLLAGGYTF.